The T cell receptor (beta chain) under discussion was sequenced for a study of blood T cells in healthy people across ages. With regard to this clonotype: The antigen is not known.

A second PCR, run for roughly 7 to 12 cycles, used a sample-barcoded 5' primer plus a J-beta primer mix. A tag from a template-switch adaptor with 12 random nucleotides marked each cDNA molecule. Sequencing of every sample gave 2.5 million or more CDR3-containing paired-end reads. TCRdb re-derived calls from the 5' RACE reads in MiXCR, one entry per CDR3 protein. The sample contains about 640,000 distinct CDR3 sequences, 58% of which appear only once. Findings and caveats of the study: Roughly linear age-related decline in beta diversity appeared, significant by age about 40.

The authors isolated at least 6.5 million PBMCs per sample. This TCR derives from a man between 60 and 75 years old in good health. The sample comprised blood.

The CDR3 DNA is TGCGCCAGCAGCTCGTCGGGCCCTACGAATTCACCCCTCCACTTT. This sequence encodes CASSSSGPTNSPLHF. V is TRBV5-1 and J is TRBJ1-6; D unresolved. This CDR3 has 15 amino acids. V lost 3 bases and J 7 bases, leaving 14 bases between the germline ends. CDR1 and CDR2 (germline): SGHRS, YFSETQ.